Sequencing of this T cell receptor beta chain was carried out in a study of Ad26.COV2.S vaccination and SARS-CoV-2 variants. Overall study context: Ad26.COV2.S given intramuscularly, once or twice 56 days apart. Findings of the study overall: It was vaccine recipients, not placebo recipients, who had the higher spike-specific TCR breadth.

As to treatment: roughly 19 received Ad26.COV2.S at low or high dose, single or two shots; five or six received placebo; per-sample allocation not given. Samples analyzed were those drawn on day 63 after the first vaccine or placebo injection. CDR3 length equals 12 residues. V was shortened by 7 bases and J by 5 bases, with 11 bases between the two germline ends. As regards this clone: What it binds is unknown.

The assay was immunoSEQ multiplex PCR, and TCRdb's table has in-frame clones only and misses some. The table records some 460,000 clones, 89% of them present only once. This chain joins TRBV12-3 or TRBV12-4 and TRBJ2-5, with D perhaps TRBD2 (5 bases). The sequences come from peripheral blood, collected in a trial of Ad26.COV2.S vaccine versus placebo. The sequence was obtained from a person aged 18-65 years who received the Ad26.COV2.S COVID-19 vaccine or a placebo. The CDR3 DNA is TGTGCCAGCAACAGCAGGAGGGAGACCCAGTACTTC. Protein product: CASNSRRETQYF.